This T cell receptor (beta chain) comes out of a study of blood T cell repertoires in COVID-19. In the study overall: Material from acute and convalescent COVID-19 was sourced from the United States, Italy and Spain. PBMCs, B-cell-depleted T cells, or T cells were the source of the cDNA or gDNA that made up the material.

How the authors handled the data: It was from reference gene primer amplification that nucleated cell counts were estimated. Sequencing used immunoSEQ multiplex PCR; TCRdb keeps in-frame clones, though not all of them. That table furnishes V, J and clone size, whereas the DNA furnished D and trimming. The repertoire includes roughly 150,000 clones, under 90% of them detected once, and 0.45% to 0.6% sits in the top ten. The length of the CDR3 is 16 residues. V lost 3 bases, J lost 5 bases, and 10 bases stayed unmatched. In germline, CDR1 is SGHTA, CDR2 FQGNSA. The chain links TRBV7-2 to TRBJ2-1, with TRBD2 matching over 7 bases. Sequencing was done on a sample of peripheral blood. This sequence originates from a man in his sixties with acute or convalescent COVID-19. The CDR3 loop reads CASSFRAGTTHNEQFF. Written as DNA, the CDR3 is TGTGCCAGCAGCTTTCGAGCCGGGACTACACACAATGAGCAGTTCTTC.